Below, 30 T cell receptor beta chains from the same sample are listed, as sequenced in a study of T cells in Graves' hyperthyroidism and ophthalmopathy. What was amplified from RNA transcripts were TCR beta CDR3 regions. HTBI primers were the set used in a first-round RT-PCR of the TCR CDR3. TCRdb itself ran the multiplex PCR reads through MiXCR, one entry per CDR3 protein. Of about 620,000 distinct CDR3 sequences listed, roughly 16% are singletons. The sequenced sample was blood. All receptors derive from a woman aged 25-40 years with Graves' hyperthyroidism.

This clonotype was observed many times. The chain combines TRBV12-3 or TRBV12-4 with TRBJ2-3; the D is unclear. The V gene lost 5 bases and the J gene lost 1 base, with 10 bases spanning the gap. The CDR3 loop spans 14 amino acids. The CDR3 loop reads CASSLLRRTDTQYF. The CDR3 bases are TGTGCCAGCAGTCTCCTTAGACGCACAGATACGCAGTATTTT.

J is TRBJ1-5 and V is TRBV5-6; D unresolved. Germline CDR1 is SGHDT and CDR2 is YYEEEE. The V end lost 4 bases, the J end lost 4 bases, and 6 bases lay between the germline ends. The CDR3 contains 12 residues. CDR3 protein: CASSRPNQPQHF. CDR3 DNA sequence: TGTGCCAGCAGCAGACCGAATCAGCCCCAGCATTTT.

This clonotype has ten or more counts. The genes are TRBV12-3 or TRBV12-4 and TRBJ1-1; 11 bases are a match to TRBD1. The CDR3 runs to 16 residues. Unmatched junction bases numbered 8, after V lost 3 bases and J lost 5 bases. The CDR3 DNA follows: TGTGCCAGCAGTTTCAGGACAGGGGGCGTTTGGACTGAAGCTTTCTTT. This sequence encodes CASSFRTGGVWTEAFF.

This clonotype was seen many times. V usage is TRBV12-3 or TRBV12-4 and J usage is TRBJ1-4, with 7 positions matching TRBD1. The CDR3 is 12 amino acids. Losses at the gene ends were 5 bases for V and 13 bases for J; bases not matched to a gene: 7. This CDR3 is CASSGRGGRLFF. In nucleotides, the CDR3 is TGTGCCAGCAGTGGAAGAGGGGGCAGACTGTTTTTT.

This clonotype was counted ten times or more. The V and J genes are TRBV28 and TRBJ2-1; 16 nucleotides align to TRBD2. CDR1 and CDR2 from the germline V gene are MDHEN and SYDVKM. V lost 5 bases, J lost 4 bases, and 11 bases stayed unmatched. The CDR3 loop spans 19 amino acids. This CDR3 reads CASSGAGTSGRAGYNEQFF. CDR3 in DNA: TGTGCCAGCAGTGGGGCCGGGACTAGCGGGAGGGCCGGGTACAATGAGCAGTTCTTC.

The chain carries TRBV7-9 and TRBJ2-2, with 7 nucleotides matching TRBD1. This CDR3 is built from 16 residues. Looked up from germline, CDR1 is SEHNR and CDR2 is FQNEAQ (reference sequence). V dropped 0 bases and J dropped 3; count of bases not matched to a gene: 4. The CDR3, as DNA: TGTGCCAGCAGCTTAGCCGGGACAGCTGACACCGGGGAGCTGTTTTTT. Its protein product is CASSLAGTADTGELFF.

This clonotype was counted at least ten times. This rearrangement joins TRBV27 to TRBJ1-1; no clear D gene. CDR1 and CDR2 from the germline V gene are MNHEY and SMNVEV (reference sequence). The CDR3 is 15 residues long. V shed 0 bases and J shed 2 bases, with 10 bases lying between them. The CDR3 loop is CASSLSTWGNTEAFF. For the CDR3, the DNA is TGTGCCAGCAGTTTATCGACCTGGGGTAACACTGAAGCTTTCTTT.

This clonotype was counted only a few times. The chain employs TRBV30 and TRBJ2-7; 15 bases map to TRBD2. Germline V gene sequence: CDR1 GTSNPN, CDR2 SVGIG (reference sequence). With V trimmed by 5 bases and J by 6 bases, 8 bases remained unmatched. The CDR3 extends over 15 amino acids. The CDR3 region has the DNA TGTGCCTGGGCCCGGGGACTAGCGGGAGGTGGCGAGCAGTACTTC. Translation gives CAWARGLAGGGEQYF.

The J gene is TRBJ2-1, the V gene TRBV18; the D call may be TRBD1 or TRBD2 (5 bases each). CDR3 length: 14 amino acids. CDR1 is KGHSH, CDR2 LQKENI, per germline. V was cut by 5 bases and J by 5 bases, with 13 bases left in between. CDR3 sequence: CASSGTRGHNEQFF. The DNA of the CDR3 is TGTGCCAGCTCAGGCACGAGGGGACACAATGAGCAGTTCTTC.

The chain uses TRBV19 and TRBJ2-7, with 10 bases identical to TRBD1. The junction had 1 base not matched to a gene; V was cut back by 5 bases and J by 3 bases. There are 13 residues in the CDR3. Germline lookup yields CDR1 LNHDA and CDR2 SQIVND (reference sequence). The CDR3 protein is CASSGTGDYEQYF. The CDR3 DNA sequence: TGTGCCAGTAGTGGGACAGGGGACTACGAGCAGTACTTC. Looking up the rest from reference TRBV19 and TRBJ2-7 gives the full variable domain: DGGITQSPKYLFRKEGQNVTLSCEQNLNHDAMYWYRQDPGQGLRLIYYSQIVNDFQKGDIAEGYSVSREKKESFPLTVTSAQKNPTAFYLCASSGTGDYEQYFGPGTRLTVT.

The V and J genes are TRBV7-9 and TRBJ2-7; D remains ambiguous. CDR3 length: 15 amino acids. Trimming removed 3 bases at V and 0 bases at J, with 12 bases between. CDR1 and CDR2 from the germline V gene are SEHNR and FQNEAQ (reference sequence). CDR3 in amino acids: CASSFVTPPSYEQYF. The DNA for the CDR3 is TGTGCCAGCAGCTTCGTAACTCCTCCCTCCTACGAGCAGTACTTC.

This rearrangement joins TRBV9 to TRBJ2-1; perhaps D is TRBD1 or TRBD2 (5 bases each). V shed 3 bases and J shed 8 bases, with 24 bases lying between them. CDR1 and CDR2 (germline): SGDLS, YYNGEE. The CDR3 sequence is 17 residues long. The CDR3: CASSAASEGIGGYEQFF. The CDR3 DNA follows: TGTGCCAGCAGCGCAGCTTCCGAGGGGATAGGTGGCTATGAGCAGTTCTTC.

This clonotype was seen more than once but under ten times. The chain carries TRBV5-6 and TRBJ2-2, with D possibly matching TRBD2 (6 bases). The germline gives CDR1 SGHDT, CDR2 YYEEEE. Trimming removed 3 bases from V and 3 bases from J, with 15 bases in between. The CDR3 totals 16 residues. CDR3 sequence: CASSYRSGRYTGELFF. In DNA form, the CDR3 reads TGTGCCAGCAGCTATCGCTCAGGGAGGTACACCGGGGAGCTGTTTTTT. The full variable domain, completed using reference TRBV5-6 and TRBJ2-2, is DAGVTQSPTHLIKTRGQQVTLRCSPKSGHDTVSWYQQALGQGPQFIFQYYEEEERQRGNFPDRFSGHQFPNYSSELNVNALLLGDSALYLCASSYRSGRYTGELFFGEGSRLTVL.

The chain has TRBV7-2 and TRBJ2-6, with TRBD1 matching 10 bases. Germline loops: CDR1 SGHTA, CDR2 FQGNSA. The CDR3 covers 17 residues. V shed 4 bases and J 2 bases; nucleotides not matched to a gene: 5. In nucleotides, the CDR3 is TGTGCCAGCAGCTCGACAGGGGGCACTCCTGGGGCCAACGTCCTGACTTTC. The encoded protein is CASSSTGGTPGANVLTF.

The chain employs TRBV10-3 and TRBJ2-7; D unresolved. This CDR3 contains 14 residues. The germline V and J ends were trimmed by 0 bases and 5 bases, with 11 bases remaining between them. From germline, CDR1 is ENHRY and CDR2 SYGVKD. The chain's CDR3 is CAISESFSGNEQYF. CDR3 DNA sequence: TGTGCCATCAGTGAGTCGTTTTCAGGAAACGAGCAGTACTTC.

This clonotype was picked up many times. This rearrangement joins TRBV29-1 to TRBJ2-1; perhaps TRBD1 as D (5 bases). The CDR3 contains 13 residues. V gave up 3 bases and J gave up 5 bases, with 11 bases separating them. CDR1 is SQVTM and CDR2 is ANQGSEA in the germline V gene. The CDR3 spells CSVEVPTDNEQFF. The CDR3, as DNA: TGCAGCGTTGAGGTCCCGACAGACAATGAGCAGTTCTTC.

This chain connects TRBV6-1 to TRBJ1-2; 9 nucleotides align to TRBD1. The V gene's germline CDR1 is MNHNS and CDR2 SASEGT. The CDR3 extends over 14 amino acids. V was pared by 6 bases and J by 5 bases, with 7 bases of the junction left unmatched. The CDR3 sequence: CASRERGTGYGYTF. The CDR3 DNA reads TGTGCCAGCAGGGAACGCGGGACAGGGTATGGCTACACCTTC.

This clonotype came up many times. The chain uses TRBV4-1 and TRBJ1-5; 9 bases align to TRBD1. CDR3 length: 15 amino acids. The V and J ends lost 4 bases and 7 bases, in that order; junction bases with no gene match: 8. In germline, CDR1 is MGHRA, CDR2 YSYEKL. The CDR3 is CASSLSGQGRQPQHF. In nucleotides, the CDR3 is TGCGCCAGCAGCCTCTCAGGACAGGGGAGGCAGCCCCAGCATTTT.

Ten or more counts support this clonotype. The chain combines TRBV12-3 or TRBV12-4 with TRBJ1-2; TRBD1 might be the D (5 bases). This CDR3 is built from 15 residues. V dropped 6 bases and J dropped 1 base, with 15 bases sitting between them. The CDR3 nucleotides are TGTGCCAGCAGCGATACAGGTTCCCATAACTATGGCTACACCTTC. Its translation is CASSDTGSHNYGYTF.

This clonotype was picked up many times. The J gene is TRBJ1-1, the V gene TRBV7-9; D gene unclear. CDR1 SEHNR and CDR2 FQNEAQ come from the germline V gene (reference sequence). Trimming left V 2 bases short and J 1 base short, with 5 bases between. The CDR3 runs 13 residues. The CDR3 here is CASSLNTNTEAFF. The CDR3 DNA reads TGTGCCAGCAGCTTAAACACGAACACTGAAGCTTTCTTT.

Concerning this clonotype: Given the absence of the conserved phenylalanine or tryptophan at the CDR3 end, a read error is likely. The gene calls are TRBV11-3 and TRBJ2-7; D remains ambiguous. The CDR3 runs 11 residues. V lost 1 base and J 4 bases, leaving 2 bases between the germline ends. Germline CDR1 SGHNT, CDR2 YENEEA. CDR3 DNA sequence: TGTGCCAGCAGCTTAGTATACGAGCAGTACCTC. Translation gives CASSLVYEQYL.

This clonotype was observed a few times. The chain is built from TRBV28 and TRBJ2-2, with no clear D. This CDR3 has 15 residues. The V end lost 5 bases, the J end lost 0 bases, and 10 bases lay between the germline ends. CDR1 and CDR2 (germline): MDHEN, SYDVKM. The CDR3 reads CASSPDLPNTGELFF. CDR3 in DNA: TGTGCCAGCAGTCCGGACCTCCCGAACACCGGGGAGCTGTTTTTT.

This clonotype was seen a handful of times. V and J are TRBV11-3 and TRBJ1-6; D is undetermined. V was shortened by 1 base and J by 0 bases, with 10 bases between the two germline ends. CDR3 size: 17 residues. Germline V gives CDR1 SGHNT, CDR2 YENEEA. CDR3 in amino acids: CASSLVPPPSYNSPLHF. In DNA, the CDR3 is TGTGCCAGCAGCTTAGTACCTCCCCCCTCCTATAATTCACCCCTCCACTTT.

The rearrangement uses TRBV28 and TRBJ1-5; 7 bases match TRBD1. Germline V gene sequence: CDR1 MDHEN, CDR2 SYDVKM. The CDR3 has 16 residues. After removal of 6 bases from V and 6 bases from J, the junction contained 14 bases not matched to a gene. The CDR3 nucleotides read TGTGCCAGCAGGGGGGCTCTTTGGAGGGGGCTTCAGCCCCAGCATTTT. Translation gives CASRGALWRGLQPQHF.

This clonotype was found many times. The V and J genes are TRBV20-1 and TRBJ2-7; the match to TRBD1 covers 9 bases. V shed 6 bases and J 2 bases; nucleotides not matched to a gene: 5. Germline CDR1 reads DFQATT; CDR2 reads SNEGSKA (reference sequence). The CDR3 has 13 residues. The CDR3 region is CSATGTGPYEQYF. CDR3 bases: TGCAGTGCAACCGGGACAGGGCCCTACGAGCAGTACTTC.

This clonotype was detected ten times or more. This rearrangement joins TRBV3-1 to TRBJ2-1, with 8 bases that match TRBD2. The V segment lost 6 bases and the J segment 6 bases; nucleotides outside the gene matches: 7. The CDR3 consists of 14 residues. Germline assignment: CDR1 LGHDT and CDR2 YNNKEL (reference sequence). The chain's CDR3 is CASRVAGGSNEQFF. The CDR3 bases are TGTGCCAGCAGAGTGGCGGGAGGCTCCAATGAGCAGTTCTTC.

The rearrangement links TRBV10-2 to TRBJ1-3, with no clear D. The CDR3 is made up of 16 amino acids. CDR1 WSHSY and CDR2 SAAADI come from the germline V gene. V was clipped by 4 bases and J by 0 bases, with 13 bases between them. CDR3 nucleotides: TGCGCCAGCAGTGGAGGCAGGAGAAGCTCTGGAAACACCATATATTTT. It codes for CASSGGRRSSGNTIYF.

Worth noting for this clonotype: It may be a read error: a sequence one base away is much more abundant. The chain carries TRBV20-1 and TRBJ1-2; 8 bases match TRBD1. This CDR3 has 12 residues. The germline V gene encodes CDR1 DFQATT and CDR2 SNEGSKA (reference sequence). The CDR3 DNA sequence: TGCAGTGCGATCGACAGGGGCTATGACTACACCTTC. Its translation: CSAIDRGYDYTF.

J is TRBJ2-1 and V is TRBV4-1; D may be TRBD2 (6 bases). CDR1 is MGHRA, CDR2 YSYEKL, per germline. The CDR3 is 14 residues long. Trimming took off 3 bases at V and 1 base at J, with 7 bases between the two ends. The CDR3 loop is CASSHAGSYNEQFF. The CDR3 nucleotides read TGCGCCAGCAGCCATGCGGGATCCTACAATGAGCAGTTCTTC.

The chain carries TRBV4-2 and TRBJ1-3; tentatively, D is TRBD1 (6 bases). V lost 5 bases and J lost 8, with 16 bases in between. Germline V gene data show CDR1 as LGHNA and CDR2 as YNFKEQ. The CDR3 length is 14 residues. This chain's CDR3 is CASSTTTGTYTIYF. CDR3 coding DNA: TGTGCCAGCAGCACAACCACAGGGACCTACACCATATATTTT.